The following is a T cell receptor beta chain sequence with its context. The data were taken from a study of patients and donors after allogeneic stem cell transplantation. A single record per CDR3 protein comes from TCRdb applying MiXCR to the RT-PCR reads. The sample holds some 960,000 distinct CDR3 sequences; more than 15% are singletons and the top ten take 5% to 6.5%. The sequencing input was blood, either unsorted or a sorted T cell fraction (not recorded which). This clonotype was sampled from a human donor who was either an allogeneic HSCT recipient or a stem cell or donor lymphocyte infusion donor (not recorded which). It is not recorded whose cells these are; they may come from a transplant donor.

The CDR3 bases are TGCAGTGCTAGAGCCCGGGGCGGTGTGCCCGGGGAGCTGTTTTTT. Translated, it gives CSARARGGVPGELFF. The chain combines TRBV20-1 with TRBJ2-2, with D possibly being TRBD1 or TRBD2 (5 bases each). The CDR3 runs to 15 residues. Germline-derived CDR1 and CDR2 are DFQATT and SNEGSKA (reference sequence). The germline V and J ends were trimmed by 1 base and 6 bases, with 15 bases remaining between them.